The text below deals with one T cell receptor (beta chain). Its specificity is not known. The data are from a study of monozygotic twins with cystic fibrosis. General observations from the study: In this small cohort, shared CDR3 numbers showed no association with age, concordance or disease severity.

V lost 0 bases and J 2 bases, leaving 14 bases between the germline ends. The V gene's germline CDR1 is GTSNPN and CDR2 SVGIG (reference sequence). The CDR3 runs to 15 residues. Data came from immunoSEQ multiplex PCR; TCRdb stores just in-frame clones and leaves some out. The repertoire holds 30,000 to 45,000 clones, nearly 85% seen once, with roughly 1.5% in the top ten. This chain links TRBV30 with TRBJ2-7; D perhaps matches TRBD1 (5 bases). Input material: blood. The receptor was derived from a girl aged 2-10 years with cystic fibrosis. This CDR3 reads CAWSVLLDTTYEQYF. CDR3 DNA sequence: TGTGCCTGGAGTGTACTTTTGGACACTACCTACGAGCAGTACTTC.